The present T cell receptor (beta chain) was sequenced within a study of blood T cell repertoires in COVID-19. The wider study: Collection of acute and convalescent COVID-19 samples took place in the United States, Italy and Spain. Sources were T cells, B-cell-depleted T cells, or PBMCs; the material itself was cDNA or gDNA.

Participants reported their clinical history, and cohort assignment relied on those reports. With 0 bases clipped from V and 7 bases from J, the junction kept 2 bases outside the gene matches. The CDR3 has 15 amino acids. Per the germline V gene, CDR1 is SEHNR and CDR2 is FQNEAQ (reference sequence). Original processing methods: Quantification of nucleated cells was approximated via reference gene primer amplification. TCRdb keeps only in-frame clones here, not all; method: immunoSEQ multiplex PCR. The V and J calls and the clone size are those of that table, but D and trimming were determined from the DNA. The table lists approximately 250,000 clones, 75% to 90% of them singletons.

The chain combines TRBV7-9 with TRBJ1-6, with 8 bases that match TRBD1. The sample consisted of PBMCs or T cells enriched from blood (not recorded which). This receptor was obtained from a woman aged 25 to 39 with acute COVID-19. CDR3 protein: CASSLADRVNSPLHF. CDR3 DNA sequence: TGTGCCAGCAGCTTAGCGGACAGGGTGAATTCACCCCTCCACTTT. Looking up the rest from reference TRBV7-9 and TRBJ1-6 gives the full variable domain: DTGVSQNPRHKITKRGQNVTFRCDPISEHNRLYWYRQTLGQGPEFLTYFQNEAQLEKSRLLSDRFSAERPKGSFSTLEIQRTEQGDSAMYLCASSLADRVNSPLHFGNGTRLTVT.